This TCR beta chain originates from a study of T-cell reconstitution after alpha-beta-depleted transplantation in children. Notes on the study in general: Diversity and T-cell counts at one year after transplant derived mostly from new T cells. Several hundred expanded graft clones reportedly gave rise to the alpha-beta T cells present about two months after transplant.

Ten or more counts support this clonotype. The antigen is unknown. This sample's TCRbeta library carried unique molecular identifier barcodes. TCRdb reprocessed the PCR reads with MiXCR, giving one entry per CDR3 protein. Here the sample spans around 240,000 distinct CDR3 sequences, around 8% being singletons. Sequences were derived from PBMCs, mostly from graft donor cells, sampled 180 days after TCRalphabeta/CD19-depleted stem cell transplant. The receptor's source is a male patient aged 10 to 17 who had a stem cell transplant for acute lymphoblastic leukemia, so the T cells may come from the graft donor.

The chain's CDR3 is CASSLVGGRGYTF. CDR3 bases: TGTGCCAGCAGCTTGGTCGGCGGTAGGGGCTACACCTTC. The chain carries TRBV7-3 and TRBJ1-2, with unresolved D. CDR3 length: 13 amino acids. With 3 bases removed from V and 8 bases from J, the gap between germline ends came to 13 bases. CDR1 SGHTA and CDR2 FQGTGA come from the germline V gene. Full variable domain (rest looked up from reference TRBV7-3 and TRBJ1-2): GAGVSQTPSNKVTEKGKYVELRCDPISGHTALYWYRQSLGQGPEFLIYFQGTGAADDSGLPNDRFFAVRPEGSVSTLKIQRTERGDSAVYLCASSLVGGRGYTFGSGTRLTVV.